This paragraph covers one TCR beta chain sequence. The antigen is undetermined. Here immunoSEQ multiplex PCR was the method, and the copy in TCRdb shows in-frame clones only, minus some. The table lists 550,000 to 750,000 clones, under 95% of them singletons. Germline CDR1 reads SEHNR; CDR2 reads FQNEAQ (reference sequence). The V and J ends lost 10 bases and 6 bases, in that order; junction bases with no gene match: 22. The CDR3 length is 18 residues. Positive CCR7 selection of CD45RO-negative cells yielded the naive CD8 cells, and terminally differentiated effector memory CD45RA+ cells were excluded. The entry originates in a study of shared clonotypes between healthy human individuals. Points from the study as a whole: What naive subsets generally showed was a larger estimated richness than memory subsets showed.

The genes are TRBV7-9 and TRBJ2-7; the match to TRBD1 covers 12 bases. The origin of this receptor is a man aged 30 to 39 in good health. The specimen sequenced was naive CD8+ T cells sorted from blood. The CDR3 region has the DNA TGTGCCACCTCATGGAGGCCAAAGACGGGACAGGGGGCGCGCGAGCAGTACTTC. This codes for CATSWRPKTGQGAREQYF.